A selection of T cell receptor beta chains follows, all from one sample in a study of shared clonotypes between healthy human individuals. Libraries were prepared by immunoSEQ multiplex PCR; TCRdb keeps only in-frame clonotypes and omits some of them. The table shows roughly 2 million clones, with about 95% occurring only once. The sample taken for sequencing was naive CD8+ T cells sorted from blood. The receptors derive from a man aged 18 to 29 in good health. The CDR3 runs from the conserved cysteine through the conserved F or W. The D gene is left open where the match is weak. Where a row states a size, it is once, few, many or the class of an expanded clone; other rows omit it.

V gene,J gene,D gene,clone size,CDR3 protein
TRBV2,TRBJ2-1,NA,NA,CASTHPGALNEQFF
TRBV4-1,TRBJ1-6,TRBD1,NA,CASSQDLRTGGANNSPLHF
TRBV10-3,TRBJ2-3,TRBD2,NA,CAISDPRLLAGGSDTQYF
TRBV11-3,TRBJ2-1,NA,NA,CASSTDRYNEQFF
TRBV2,TRBJ2-7,TRBD2,NA,CASSELADSYEQYF
TRBV7-9,TRBJ1-4,NA,NA,CASSLAMGNNEKLFF
TRBV5-5,TRBJ1-5,NA,few,CASSPTRGGNQPQHF
TRBV27,TRBJ2-3,TRBD2,NA,CASSLKPPGAGGPDTQYF
TRBV4-1,TRBJ2-7,NA,NA,CASSHGVGVLGYEQYF
TRBV27,TRBJ2-7,TRBD1,NA,CASSWGTGDSYEQYF
TRBV7-9,TRBJ2-3,NA,once,CASSMTFTDTQYF
TRBV27,TRBJ1-2,NA,NA,CASTTTGGSYGYTF
TRBV13,TRBJ2-5,TRBD1,NA,CASSLGQAYWEETQYF
TRBV2,TRBJ2-2,NA,few,CASRTGPNTGELFF
TRBV27,TRBJ2-1,NA,NA,CASINGEEQFF
TRBV5-1,TRBJ2-7,TRBD1,NA,CASSLSTGLSYEQYF
TRBV10-3,TRBJ2-7,NA,NA,CAISDPMGPYEQYF